These T cell receptor beta chains were read from a single sample in a study of blood T cell repertoires in COVID-19. Measured with immunoSEQ multiplex PCR; TCRdb has only the in-frame clones, and not every one. The table lists about 140,000 clones, about 74% of them singletons. The sample consisted of peripheral blood. The origin of the receptors is a man aged 50 to 60 with acute or convalescent COVID-19. The conserved cysteine and the conserved F or W are not part of the CDR3 here. Clone size, where shown, is once, few, many, or a class for clones that have expanded.

size: few
J: TRBJ1-2
V: TRBV19
CDR3: ASRAAGGDNYGYT

size: -
J: TRBJ2-7
V: TRBV5-1
CDR3: ASRPAGGSSYEQY

size: -
J: TRBJ2-3
V: TRBV5-1
CDR3: ASQRGGIRGDTQY

size: -
J: TRBJ2-7
V: TRBV19
CDR3: ASSPDRVSYEQY

size: -
J: TRBJ1-2
V: TRBV20-1
CDR3: SAREGSSYT

size: -
J: TRBJ2-1
V: TRBV5-1
CDR3: ASSSDSGGPNEQF

size: few
J: TRBJ2-1
V: TRBV9
CDR3: ASSAGRGLNEQF

size: -
J: TRBJ2-1
V: TRBV10-1
CDR3: ASSESSGPNNEQF

size: -
J: TRBJ1-5
V: TRBV7-2
CDR3: ASSSGQVNQPQH

size: -
J: TRBJ1-2
V: TRBV14
CDR3: ASSLIATGGYT

size: -
J: TRBJ2-1
V: TRBV2
CDR3: ASTAGYVNEQF

size: -
J: TRBJ1-4
V: TRBV6-5
CDR3: ASTQGGQTEKLF

size: few
J: TRBJ2-2
V: TRBV4-1
CDR3: ASSPRGGLDTGELF

size: -
J: TRBJ1-4
V: TRBV7-9
CDR3: ASSENTGASEKLF

size: -
J: TRBJ1-2
V: TRBV28
CDR3: ASESYGYGYT

size: -
J: TRBJ2-5
V: TRBV7-3
CDR3: ASSSSGAETQY

size: -
J: TRBJ2-1
V: TRBV20-1
CDR3: SAGRGDEQF

size: -
J: TRBJ1-1
V: TRBV5-1
CDR3: ASSLGQGMSAEAF

size: -
J: TRBJ1-1
V: TRBV19
CDR3: ASINRGHGGTEAF

size: -
J: TRBJ2-3
V: TRBV15
CDR3: ATSPSSQDRETDTQY

size: -
J: TRBJ2-7
V: TRBV27
CDR3: ASSGTTSGRSYEQY

size: -
J: TRBJ1-2
V: TRBV20-1
CDR3: SASGLGQVYGYT

size: few
J: TRBJ2-1
V: TRBV27
CDR3: ASNSGGAYNEQF

size: -
J: TRBJ2-5
V: TRBV3-1/TRBV3-2
CDR3: ASSHLAGLAGDPYQETQY

size: -
J: TRBJ2-1
V: TRBV28
CDR3: ASVAGSYNEQF

size: -
J: TRBJ2-3
V: TRBV4-1
CDR3: ASSQDPQGVYTDTQY

size: -
J: TRBJ2-3
V: TRBV2
CDR3: ASSERRGVGTDTQY

size: -
J: TRBJ1-2
V: TRBV28
CDR3: ASSLPGQGAYGYT

size: once
J: TRBJ1-2
V: TRBV9
CDR3: ASSVGGNANYGYT

size: once
J: TRBJ1-3
V: TRBV30
CDR3: AWRVDLRGRSSGNTIY

size: -
J: TRBJ1-1
V: TRBV27
CDR3: ASSVSPTGGTEAF

size: -
J: TRBJ2-3
V: TRBV9
CDR3: ASSVASADTQY

size: once
J: TRBJ1-2
V: TRBV6-5
CDR3: ASSKRGLLHGYT

size: once
J: TRBJ2-7
V: TRBV28
CDR3: ASSTVYEQY

size: -
J: TRBJ1-2
V: TRBV5-1
CDR3: ASSLGQNYGYT

size: -
J: TRBJ1-2
V: TRBV9
CDR3: ASSVERGGSYGYT

size: once
J: TRBJ1-4
V: TRBV5-1
CDR3: ASSGSGGEKLF

size: few
J: TRBJ1-2
V: TRBV28
CDR3: ASRTTETGLNYGYT

size: -
J: TRBJ1-2
V: TRBV5-1
CDR3: ASSFTVESYGYT

size: -
J: TRBJ1-2
V: TRBV6-2/TRBV6-3
CDR3: ASSYEGDGYT

size: -
J: TRBJ1-3
V: TRBV6-6
CDR3: ASSRREDRAGNTIY

size: once
J: TRBJ1-5
V: TRBV5-3
CDR3: ARTGTGNTQPQH

size: -
J: TRBJ1-5
V: TRBV6-4
CDR3: ASSEDFSRQPQH

size: -
J: TRBJ2-1
V: TRBV29-1
CDR3: SVEGLEPSYNEQF

size: -
J: TRBJ2-2
V: TRBV5-6
CDR3: ASSLGEIRINTGELF

size: -
J: TRBJ1-4
V: TRBV6-2/TRBV6-3
CDR3: ASSYRGPGEKLF

size: once
J: TRBJ1-1
V: TRBV19
CDR3: ASTSVTGGFRNTEAF

size: -
J: TRBJ1-2
V: TRBV6-1
CDR3: ASSEGGLYGYT

size: -
J: TRBJ2-4
V: TRBV6-1
CDR3: ASSVPGTSGVAKNIQY

size: -
J: TRBJ1-1
V: TRBV19
CDR3: ASSGYTEAF

size: -
J: TRBJ1-1
V: TRBV11-2
CDR3: ASSFGPGPNTEAF

size: -
J: TRBJ2-2
V: TRBV6-5
CDR3: ASSPTGSTGELF

size: -
J: TRBJ1-2
V: TRBV12-3/TRBV12-4
CDR3: ASSPRIDYGYT

size: -
J: TRBJ2-1
V: TRBV6-5
CDR3: ASRPRGRDEQF

size: -
J: TRBJ2-3
V: TRBV19
CDR3: ASSIGSTDTQY

size: -
J: TRBJ1-1
V: TRBV10-1
CDR3: ASSGGTGILRSSEAF

size: -
J: TRBJ2-1
V: TRBV29-1
CDR3: SARDYSYNEQF

size: once
J: TRBJ2-7
V: TRBV18
CDR3: ASSPRTSGGIYEQY

size: -
J: TRBJ2-3
V: TRBV20-1
CDR3: SATRLDTQY